This TCR beta chain came from a study of CD8 T cells in Susac syndrome. Random hexamers were used to reverse transcribe 0.5 to 1 ug of RNA. Across 54 Vbeta and 13 Jbeta, immunoSEQ multiplex PCR amplified TCR beta CDR3. TCRdb fed the immunoSEQ multiplex PCR reads into MiXCR, producing one record per CDR3 protein. The sample includes 400,000 or so distinct CDR3 sequences, more than 80% of them seen just once. The CDR3 runs to 15 residues. Looked up from germline, CDR1 is MNHEY and CDR2 is SVGAGI. The trim removed 5 bases at V and 9 bases at J, leaving 8 bases unmatched. The authors sequenced TCR beta from blood CD8+ and CD4+ T cells. Treatment-naive patients with stable or active relapsing-remitting disease were the multiple sclerosis controls.

The rearrangement joins TRBV6-5 to TRBJ2-1; TRBD2 agrees at 12 bases. The sequencing input was CD8+ T cells from PBMCs. This receptor was identified in a human donor with multiple sclerosis. The CDR3 sequence: CASSHLTSGGGEQFF. The CDR3 DNA reads as TGTGCCAGCAGTCACCTGACTAGCGGGGGAGGTGAGCAGTTCTTC.